This entry is about one T cell receptor beta chain. The sample comes from a study of cytomegalovirus exposure and HLA in healthy donors. The CDR3 sequence is 15 residues long. CDR1 is LNHDA and CDR2 is SQIVND in the germline V gene (reference sequence). Trimming stripped 7 bases from V and 1 base from J, with 16 bases between. Primers: 60 Vbeta forward and 13 Jbeta reverse. Using immunoSEQ multiplex PCR, the repertoire was profiled, and TCRdb retains in-frame clones only, with some absent. This sample yields about 160,000 clones, of which less than 90% are seen a single time; about 6.3% belongs to the top ten.

The sequence was collected from a male donor in good health and CMV-seropositive. This chain connects TRBV19 to TRBJ1-1, with a possible D match to TRBD1 (5 bases). Material for sequencing was PBMCs. CDR3 amino acids: CASIPPGLRNTEAFF. The CDR3 DNA is TGTGCCAGTATCCCCCCGGGACTTCGGAACACTGAAGCTTTCTTT.